The 8 T cell receptor beta chains below come from one sample, sequenced in a study of cytomegalovirus exposure and HLA in healthy donors. The PCR employed 60 Vbeta primers together with 13 Jbeta primers. TCRdb keeps only in-frame clones here, not all; method: immunoSEQ multiplex PCR. The sample has 120,000 to 150,000 clones, 60% to 85% seen once. The sample comprised PBMCs. The source of these receptors is a man between 18 and 35 years old in good health and CMV-seronegative.

V usage is TRBV11-2 and J usage is TRBJ2-7, with D perhaps TRBD2 (5 bases). Trimming left V 0 bases short and J 4 bases short, with 16 bases between. CDR3 length equals 16 residues. Germline CDR1 and CDR2: SGHAT and FQNNGV. CDR3 amino acids: CASSLDSHPSGYEQYF. For the CDR3, the DNA is TGTGCCAGCAGCTTAGATAGTCACCCCTCGGGGTACGAGCAGTACTTC.

The rearrangement uses TRBV21-1 and TRBJ2-3; the tabulated D call, TRBD2, remains unverified against the DNA. TRBV21-1 is given as a pseudogene. The CDR3 has 17 residues. The CDR3 reads CASSKIGSARSTDTQYF. The CDR3 nucleotides read TGTGCCAGCAGCAAAATCGGGAGCGCGCGTAGCACAGATACGCAGTATTTT.

The V gene is TRBV7-8, the J gene TRBJ1-1, with 8 bases aligning to TRBD1. Germline trimming cut 5 bases from V and 1 base from J; bases unmatched to any gene: 12. CDR3 length: 17 residues. The V gene's germline CDR1 is SGHVS and CDR2 FQNEAQ. This CDR3 is CASSTSRNRGANTEAFF. CDR3 bases: TGTGCCAGCAGCACTAGTCGAAACAGGGGGGCGAACACTGAAGCTTTCTTT.

This chain joins TRBV7-9 and TRBJ2-5; 10 bases are shared with TRBD2. The CDR3 runs to 18 residues. Trimming took 1 base from V and 1 from J; bases not matched to a gene: 9. The germline CDR1 and CDR2 sequences are SEHNR and FQNEAQ (reference sequence). CDR3 in amino acids: CASSLVTSGAPFQETQYF. DNA for the CDR3: TGTGCCAGCAGCTTAGTTACTAGCGGGGCCCCTTTCCAAGAGACCCAGTACTTC.

This chain uses TRBV7-8 with TRBJ1-5; 9 nucleotides align to TRBD1. The junction had 8 bases not matched to a gene; V was cut back by 5 bases and J by 6 bases. Germline V lookup: CDR1 SGHVS, CDR2 FQNEAQ. The length of the CDR3 is 15 residues. DNA for the CDR3: TGTGCCAGCAGCAGACGACAGGGGGTTGGTCAGCCCCAGCATTTT. Translated: CASSRRQGVGQPQHF.

The chain carries TRBV5-1 and TRBJ1-1; D call uncertain. V gave up 0 bases and J gave up 0 bases, with 3 bases separating them. There are 13 residues in the CDR3. In germline, CDR1 is SGHRS, CDR2 YFSETQ. The CDR3 DNA reads TGCGCCAGCAGCTTGGTCTTGAACACTGAAGCTTTCTTT. Translation: CASSLVLNTEAFF.

The chain combines TRBV29-1 with TRBJ1-1; weak D call: TRBD1 (5 bases). The CDR3 is 12 residues long. In germline, CDR1 is SQVTM, CDR2 ANQGSEA. Trimming left V 5 bases short and J 5 bases short, with 12 bases between. The CDR3 nucleotides read TGCAGCGTTAGGGGCGGACCGACTGAAGCTTTCTTT. Amino acid sequence: CSVRGGPTEAFF. The variable domain in full, completed from reference TRBV29-1 and TRBJ1-1, reads SAVISQKPSRDICQRGTSLTIQCQVDSQVTMMFWYRQQPGQSLTLIATANQGSEATYESGFVIDKFPISRPNLTFSTLTVSNMSPEDSSIYLCSVRGGPTEAFFGQGTRLTVV.

This rearrangement joins TRBV2 to TRBJ2-7; D uncertain. CDR1 and CDR2 from the germline V gene are SNHLY and FYNNEI. The CDR3 sequence is 13 residues long. V dropped 3 bases and J dropped 0 bases, with 6 bases sitting between them. CDR3 DNA: TGTGCCAGCAGTGACAGTTACTCCTACGAGCAGTACTTC. Translated, it gives CASSDSYSYEQYF.